This T cell receptor beta chain was retrieved from a study of regulatory T cells in long-lasting Graves disease. Library construction for TCR beta used iRepertoire HTBI primers and Arm-PCR of CDR3 regions. MiXCR was run by TCRdb on the multiplex PCR reads, yielding one entry per CDR3 protein. The sample includes more than 350,000 distinct CDR3 sequences, about 15% of them seen just once. CDR1 is SEHNR, CDR2 FQNEAQ, per germline (reference sequence). V gave up 4 bases and J gave up 3 bases; unmatched junction bases: 2. There are 14 residues in the CDR3. Indicated time point: newly diagnosed GD, antithyroid drugs for less than 3 months. From PBMCs, RNA was extracted and then used to make the TCR library. This clonotype has more than one count but fewer than ten. This same sample was also taken into another study, of T cells in Graves' hyperthyroidism and ophthalmopathy.

This chain links TRBV7-9 with TRBJ2-3, with 9 bases that match TRBD2. The sequence was obtained from a woman in her twenties or thirties with Graves disease. Sequences were derived from peripheral blood mononuclear cells (PBMCs), sampled at new diagnosis, from a patient treated with antithyroid drugs. Written as DNA, the CDR3 is TGTGCCAGCAGCTCAGCGGGAGGAACAGATACGCAGTATTTT. Residues: CASSSAGGTDTQYF.